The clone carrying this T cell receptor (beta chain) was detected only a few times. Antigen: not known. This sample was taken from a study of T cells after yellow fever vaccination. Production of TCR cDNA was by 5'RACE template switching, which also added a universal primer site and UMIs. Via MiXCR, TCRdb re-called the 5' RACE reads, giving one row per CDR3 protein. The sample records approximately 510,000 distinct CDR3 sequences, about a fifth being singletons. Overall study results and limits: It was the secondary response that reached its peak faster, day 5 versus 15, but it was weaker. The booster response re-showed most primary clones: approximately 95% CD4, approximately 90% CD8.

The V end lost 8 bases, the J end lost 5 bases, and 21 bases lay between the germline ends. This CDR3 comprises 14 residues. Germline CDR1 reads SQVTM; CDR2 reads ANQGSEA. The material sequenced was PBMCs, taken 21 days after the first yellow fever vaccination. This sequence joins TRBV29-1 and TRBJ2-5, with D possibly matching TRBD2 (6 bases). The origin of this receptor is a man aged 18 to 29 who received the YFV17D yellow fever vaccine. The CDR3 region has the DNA TGCAGCCCTCGACTGGCGTATGGGGGGGAGACCCAGTACTTC. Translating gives CSPRLAYGGETQYF.